These 7 T cell receptor beta chains were all obtained from the same sample, sequenced in a study of blood T cell repertoires in COVID-19. Sequencing used immunoSEQ multiplex PCR; TCRdb keeps in-frame clones, though not all of them. The repertoire holds 190,000 or so clones, with 85% to 90% as singletons. Input material: peripheral blood. These receptors came from a woman aged 25 to 39 with active or convalescent COVID-19.

The chain combines TRBV27 with TRBJ1-5; D is unresolved. The CDR3 covers 15 residues. V was cut by 0 bases and J by 0 bases, with 6 bases left in between. Germline CDR1 and CDR2: MNHEY and SMNVEV (reference sequence). This CDR3 is CASSLSVHSNQPQHF. The CDR3 DNA reads TGTGCCAGCAGTTTATCTGTCCATAGCAATCAGCCCCAGCATTTT.

The V call is TRBV11-3, the J call TRBJ1-2, with D tentatively TRBD1 (6 bases). Trimming took 3 bases from V and 4 from J, leaving 15 bases between them. This CDR3 region has 15 residues. Germline CDR1 is SGHNT and CDR2 is YENEEA. The chain's CDR3 is CASSFPGHRPYGYTF. CDR3 sequence (DNA): TGTGCCAGCAGCTTCCCGGGACACCGACCCTATGGCTACACCTTC. Complete variable domain (other parts from reference TRBV11-3 and TRBJ1-2): EAGVVQSPRYKIIEKKQPVAFWCNPISGHNTLYWYLQNLGQGPELLIRYENEEAVDDSQLPKDRFSAERLKGVDSTLKIQPAELGDSAVYLCASSFPGHRPYGYTFGSGTRLTVV.

The genes are TRBV6-5 and TRBJ1-1, with 7 nucleotides matching TRBD1. This CDR3 has 15 residues. The V segment lost 0 bases and the J segment 2 bases; nucleotides outside the gene matches: 3. CDR1 MNHEY and CDR2 SVGAGI come from the germline V gene. DNA of the CDR3: TGTGCCAGCAGTTACTCTCCAGGGGGAAACACTGAAGCTTTCTTT. It is translated as CASSYSPGGNTEAFF.

The chain combines TRBV6-1 with TRBJ1-2; 9 bases align to TRBD1. Germline CDR1 reads MNHNS; CDR2 reads SASEGT. The CDR3 totals 14 residues. With 5 bases clipped from V and 4 bases from J, the junction kept 5 bases outside the gene matches. In DNA form, the CDR3 reads TGTGCCAGCAGTTCCCGGACAGGGGTCTATGGCTACACCTTC. Its translation is CASSSRTGVYGYTF.

The V gene is TRBV10-3, the J gene TRBJ2-1, with a possible D match to TRBD1 (5 bases). The V gene lost 8 bases and the J gene lost 5 bases, with 10 bases spanning the gap. CDR3 size: 12 residues. Germline-derived CDR1 and CDR2 are ENHRY and SYGVKD. CDR3 in DNA: TGTGCCATCGGGGCGTTTGACAATGAGCAGTTCTTC. As protein: CAIGAFDNEQFF.

V gene TRBV24-1 combines with J gene TRBJ1-2; D is unclear. V was trimmed by 9 bases and J by 3 bases, leaving 10 bases between them. The CDR3 length is 12 residues. Germline-derived CDR1 and CDR2 are KGHDR and SFDVKD. The CDR3 here is CATAPGDYGYTF. For the CDR3, the DNA is TGTGCCACCGCTCCCGGGGACTATGGCTACACCTTC.

V usage is TRBV6-5 and J usage is TRBJ2-7, with D hard to call. Trimming pared 10 bases from V and 0 bases from J, leaving 13 bases between. The CDR3 totals 13 residues. Germline CDR1 MNHEY, CDR2 SVGAGI. CDR3 residues: CATQIPFSYEQYF. CDR3 nucleotide sequence: TGTGCCACCCAGATCCCGTTCTCCTACGAGCAGTACTTC.